This T cell receptor beta chain emerged from a study of blood T cell dynamics during melanoma immunotherapy. A fixed DNA input of about 320 ng was used per bulk PBMC sample. The data were produced by immunoSEQ multiplex PCR, yet TCRdb's version contains in-frame clones alone and is incomplete. This table holds 8,500 to 11,000 clones, about 88% found once. V lost 10 bases and J lost 1, with 16 bases in between. CDR1 and CDR2 from the germline V gene are WSHSY and SAAADI. The CDR3 runs to 14 residues. Described time point: pre-treatment baseline. Response was assessed by RECIST 1.1 at 12 weeks, except a couple of rapid progressors.

The V and J genes are TRBV10-2 and TRBJ1-1, with D possibly TRBD1 on 6 matching bases. The receptor was isolated from a human donor with melanoma. Material: blood, obtained from a patient treated with checkpoint blockade. The CDR3 coding sequence is TGCGCCACCCACCGGGGGGGCGGGAACACTGAAGCTTTCTTT. This sequence encodes CATHRGGGNTEAFF.